A single sample is the source of the 10 T cell receptor beta chains below, sequenced in a study of T cells in Graves' hyperthyroidism and ophthalmopathy. The TCR beta CDR3 regions underwent amplification using RNA transcripts as the source. The TCR CDR3 first-round RT-PCR relied on the HTBI primer set. From the multiplex PCR reads, TCRdb called clonotypes with MiXCR, one entry per CDR3 protein. Of about 600,000 distinct CDR3 sequences listed, approximately 15% are singletons. The sample comprised blood. All receptors come from a woman between 40 and 50 years old with Graves' ophthalmopathy.

This clonotype has only a few counts. The chain is built from TRBV11-2 and TRBJ2-7; D is uncertain. The CDR3 has 13 residues. V was shortened by 0 bases and J by 5 bases, with 8 bases between the two germline ends. Germline loops: CDR1 SGHAT, CDR2 FQNNGV. CDR3 bases: TGTGCCAGCAGCTTAGATCTCCCGGACGAGCAGTACTTC. Encoded protein: CASSLDLPDEQYF.

Details on this clonotype: A much larger clone lies one base from this, so it may be a read error. The V gene is TRBV2, the J gene TRBJ2-7; a weak D match, TRBD1 (6 bases). Germline values: CDR1 SNHLY, CDR2 FYNNEI. CDR3 length equals 11 residues. The V end was cut by 8 bases, the J end by 5 bases, with 10 bases between. Here the CDR3 reads CASHRDHEQYF. CDR3 bases: TGTGCCAGCCACAGGGACCACGAGCAGTACTTC.

In this sample, this clonotype turned up many times. At one end, the junction sequence differs from germline, possibly due to a read error. The rearrangement uses TRBV7-2 and TRBJ2-2; D gene unclear. The CDR3 has 15 amino acids. CDR1 SGHTA and CDR2 FQGNSA come from the germline V gene. The CDR3 DNA is TGCGCCAGCAGCTTGGCCCCAGGGAACACCGGGGAGCTGTTTTTT. Its protein is CASSLAPGNTGELFF. The variable domain in full, with the rest retrieved from reference TRBV7-2 and TRBJ2-2, is GAGVSQSPSNKVTEKGKDVELRCDPISGHTALYWYRQSLGQGLEFLIYFQGNSAPDKSGLPSDRFSAERTGGSVSTLTIQRTQQEDSAVYLCASSLAPGNTGELFFGEGSRLTVL.

CDR3 coding DNA: TGTGCCAGCAGCTTCTCAATGGCTAGCGGCACCGGGGAGCTGTTTTTT. Amino acid sequence: CASSFSMASGTGELFF. The chain links TRBV7-9 to TRBJ2-2; 7 bases are shared with TRBD2. Trimming removed 3 bases from V and 4 bases from J; junction bases left unmatched: 8. Germline V CDR1 and CDR2: SEHNR, FQNEAQ (reference sequence). This CDR3 comprises 16 residues.

There are a few counts of this clonotype. J is TRBJ2-5 and V is TRBV28, with D hard to call. The CDR3 sequence is 13 residues long. The V and J ends lost 2 bases and 7 bases respectively, with 11 bases between them. CDR1 and CDR2 (germline): MDHEN, SYDVKM. The CDR3 region is CASSLPLLGTQYF. CDR3 in DNA: TGTGCCAGCAGTTTACCCCTCTTGGGGACCCAGTACTTC. The full variable domain, with the rest looked up from reference TRBV28 and TRBJ2-5, is DVKVTQSSRYLVKRTGEKVFLECVQDMDHENMFWYRQDPGLGLRLIYFSYDVKMKEKGDIPEGYSVSREKKERFSLILESASTNQTSMYLCASSLPLLGTQYFGPGTRLLVL.

This clonotype was seen many times. The chain recombines TRBV20-1 with TRBJ2-1; 8 nucleotides match TRBD2. V shed 0 bases, J shed 4 bases, and the junction held 5 bases outside the gene matches. The CDR3 extends over 15 amino acids. Germline CDR1 reads DFQATT; CDR2 reads SNEGSKA (reference sequence). The DNA for the CDR3 is TGCAGTGCTAGAGAGCCCAGCGGGGGTTACAATGAGCAGTTCTTC. Its translation: CSAREPSGGYNEQFF.

With regard to this clonotype: A much larger clonotype is one base distant, so this may be a read error. The chain employs TRBV2 and TRBJ1-1, with D possibly being TRBD1 (6 bases). The CDR3 has 17 amino acids. The germline CDR1 and CDR2 sequences are SNHLY and FYNNEI. The V end was cut by 4 bases, the J end by 0 bases, with 18 bases between. Here the CDR3 DNA reads TGTGCCAGCAGTGGAGCGGCATCGGACAGCATGAACACTGAAGCTTTCTTT. This sequence encodes CASSGAASDSMNTEAFF.

The CDR3 DNA reads TGTGCCAGCAGCCCACAGGGGGAGGCCGGGGAGCTGTTTTTT. Translating gives CASSPQGEAGELFF. This chain links TRBV12-3 or TRBV12-4 with TRBJ2-2; TRBD1 agrees at 8 bases. The CDR3 is 14 amino acids. V lost 6 bases to trimming and J lost 6 bases; unmatched junction nucleotides: 6.

CDR3: CASSLGTYQPQHF. The CDR3 DNA follows: TGTGCCAGCAGCTTGGGGACCTATCAGCCCCAGCATTTT. The genes are TRBV5-6 and TRBJ1-5; no definite D call. The CDR3 has 13 residues. Trimming took 0 bases from V and 5 from J, leaving 6 bases between them. Germline assignment: CDR1 SGHDT and CDR2 YYEEEE.

Note on this clonotype: This clone may be a read error of a much larger clone one base away. This chain joins TRBV12-3 or TRBV12-4 and TRBJ1-1; no definite D call. V shed 2 bases and J shed 6 bases, with 34 bases lying between them. CDR3 length equals 21 residues. The CDR3 bases are TGTGCCAGCAGTTTATACCCCTCCGCGTTGAGGGCCGATGGGGAGAGCCCTGAAGCTTTCTTT. Protein: CASSLYPSALRADGESPEAFF.